Here is one T cell receptor (beta chain) with its context. TCRdb's table, derived via immunoSEQ multiplex PCR, lists solely in-frame clones and lacks some. The profile shows about 92,000 clones, less than 75% of them singletons. Germline V gives CDR1 LGHDT, CDR2 YNNKEL (reference sequence). The CDR3 contains 16 residues. V shed 1 base and J 2 bases; nucleotides not matched to a gene: 5. These data originate in a study of blood T cell repertoires in COVID-19. About the study: The cDNA or gDNA used as material had been derived from T cells, B-cell-depleted T cells, or PBMCs.

The clonotype comes from a woman aged 60 to 75 in a cohort sampled during active or convalescent COVID-19. The sequenced sample was peripheral blood. The rearrangement joins TRBV3-1 (or the pseudogene TRBV3-2) to TRBJ2-7, with 10 bases that match TRBD2. DNA of the CDR3: TGTGCCAGCAGCCAAGCGAGCGGGGGGGGTCCCTACGAGCAGTACTTC. It yields the protein CASSQASGGGPYEQYF.